This T cell receptor beta chain appears in the sequencing data of a study of T-cell reconstitution after alpha-beta-depleted transplantation in children. V was pared by 0 bases and J by 0 bases, with 10 bases between. This CDR3 comprises 16 residues. The germline V gene encodes CDR1 SGHTS and CDR2 YDEGEE. The TCRbeta library incorporated unique molecular identifiers. TCRdb processed the PCR reads anew with MiXCR; each CDR3 protein has one entry. The repertoire includes 500,000 or so distinct CDR3 sequences, approximately 32% of them detected once, and 2% to 3% sits in the top ten. The specimen comprised PBMCs from the stem cell graft donor, sampled from the stem cell graft. The chain has TRBV5-8 and TRBJ2-1; D remains ambiguous. This TCR came from a human donor who donated a stem cell graft to a child with aplastic anemia. The CDR3 region has the DNA TGTGCCAGCAGCTTGGAGACGGCGAGCTCCTACAATGAGCAGTTCTTC. Amino acids: CASSLETASSYNEQFF.